One T cell receptor (beta chain) is described in this entry. Its antigen is unknown. Base qualities are not recorded, but no much larger clone differs from it by a single base. Libraries were built with the immunoSEQ multiplex PCR assay. The multiplex PCR relied on a mix of 60 forward primers for TCR Vbeta segments and 13 reverse primers for TCR Jbeta segments. A multiplex PCR assay on genomic DNA amplified the CDR3 region of rearranged TCR beta genes. The Illumina HiSeq System was used to sequence the amplified TCR beta libraries as 87-base-pair reads. In the original analysis: A later analysis tallied tens of millions of unique TCR beta chains across the 550 to 850 repertoires, and approximately 11 million of those chains were shared by two or more donors. To remove PCR and sequencing errors, raw reads were error-corrected and collapsed into unique sequences using a nearest-neighbor algorithm that merged closely related sequences. Alignment of CDR3 sequences to IMGT reference sequences was used to assign V, D and J gene segments. For a sequence to be retained, a match of at least six nucleotides to both a V gene segment and a J gene segment was required. A rearrangement counted as productive if the CDR3 had no stop codons and remained in frame with V and J, and every other rearrangement counted as non-productive. Following IMGT convention, CDR3 was defined as the stretch from the second conserved V-encoded cysteine to the conserved J-encoded phenylalanine. Sequences without an unambiguous match to a single V gene segment were excluded from the earlier analysis of about 600 of the donors. In an earlier analysis of around 600 of the donors, V segments were called functional above 56.7% productive rearrangements and were called segregating when the between-donor standard deviation exceeded 5%. A statistical classification framework was built for diagnosing cytomegalovirus status from the catalog of TCR beta chain sequences. In a later analysis, TCR nucleotide sequences were compared against IMGT/GENE-DB human TR gene sequences so that V and J genes could be assigned. A later analysis assigned CDR3 sequences and most-parsimonious VDJ recombination scenarios with the TCRdist pipeline. In a later analysis, each TCR beta chain was defined by its CDR3 amino acid sequence together with its V-gene family, and reads lacking a unique V-gene family were excluded. A later analysis removed 592 highly shared, low-generation-probability nucleotide sequences to deal with suspected cross-contamination and a sequencing artifact. A later analysis calculated a clonal expansion index for each public chain from normalized within-repertoire ranks of inferred template counts. A later analysis computed generation probabilities with a VDJ recombination model fitted to out-of-frame rearrangements, and checked the results against IGoR. Hypergeometric tests were used in a later analysis to score TCR-TCR, TCR-HLA and TCR-CMV co-occurrence, with a repertoire-size bias correction applied to the TCR pairs. False discovery rates were estimated in a later analysis by permuting HLA or CMV assignments 20 times. In a later analysis, co-occurring TCRs were grouped with DBSCAN, and TCRdist sequence similarity was added when clustering was performed within HLA-allele-positive subsets. Repertoires with fewer than 30,000 or more than 120,000 public chains, plus five repertoires with anomalous nucleotide sharing, were excluded from co-occurrence clustering. TCRdb stores this immuneACCESS table with in-frame sequences only. Part of the clones is absent; in the studies checked, under half of the shortfall reflects unresolved V genes, and no reason is known for the rest. The V and J calls and clone size are taken from that table; D and trimming were inferred from the DNA. This sample gives roughly 220,000 clones in total; about two thirds of them show up just once. Less than 3% of the sample rests with the top ten.

The cohort comprised more than 550 healthy bone marrow donors. At the time of sampling, every cohort member was nominally healthy, though immune exposures that went unrecorded were likely present. The donor was CMV seropositive and was included in the group of 250 to 300 seropositive cohort members. A peripheral blood sample was collected from each donor, and TCR beta sequencing was performed on peripheral blood mononuclear cells. The Qiagen DNeasy Blood Extraction Kit was used to extract genomic DNA from the blood cell samples. The record originates from a study of cytomegalovirus exposure and HLA in healthy donors (dated by TCRdb to about 2017). For the study in its entirety: An earlier analysis of several hundred of the donors reported 276 Gb of sequence data and 117 million unique TCR beta sequences obtained from around 180 million T cells. An early release that covered 500 to 800 HLA-typed donors contained approximately 300 gigabases of sequencing data and around 85 million unique TCR sequences. Among the roughly 430 genotyped donors, approximately 82% belonged to the genetic ancestry cluster associated with self-reported Caucasian donors. The study aimed to test whether cataloging public T cell receptors could reveal signatures of past pathogen exposure. The T cell repertoires of 550 to 850 subjects were profiled by immunosequencing and related to cytomegalovirus serostatus. Besides the first cohort of under 700 subjects, a separate validation cohort made up of over 100 different subjects was used. High-throughput TCR immunosequencing, statistical association of individual TCRs with disease status, and machine learning were combined to predict cytomegalovirus infection status. To study patterns of TCR occurrence, a later analysis re-analyzed previously published TCR beta repertoires from around 670 donors and added high-resolution HLA genotyping. In the later analysis, no new phenotypic data were used to find candidate immune exposures; instead, reliance was placed on TCR beta sequences and their occurrence across donors. To decide whether each TCR beta V gene segment behaved as functional or pseudogenic, an earlier analysis of nearly 600 of the donors relied on high-throughput TCR beta sequencing. Alongside the repertoire data, information on donor age, sex, ethnicity and CMV serostatus was compiled. Genome-wide SNP genotypes for about 65% of the 666 donors were used in a later genetic analysis, which treated that subset as a discovery cohort. All discovery cohort repertoires had been generated on a single sequencing platform. Class I and class II HLA loci were covered by the typing at four-digit resolution. Typing coverage differed by locus: A, B, C, DRB1 and DQB1 were typed in roughly 620-630 donors, DQA1 in approximately 520, DPA1 in some 570, and DPB1 in 450 to 490. Roughly five DR-DQ haplotypes were handled as single units for association and clustering, since linkage in the cohort was strong. Among about 390 genotyped donors of the cohort, an average of approximately 230,000 unique TCR beta nucleotide sequences were sequenced per donor, approximately 20% of them non-productive. The investigation overall reported the following: Compared with equally common non-associated chains, HLA-associated TCR beta chains in a later analysis were more clonally expanded and had lower generation probabilities. A total of 150 or so TCR beta chains were listed by the study as associated with cytomegalovirus. In a later genetic analysis, fewer N-insertions in productive TCRs were reported among donors in an Asian-associated ancestry cluster than the approximately 710-donor mean. The only immune exposure information available for the cohort was CMV serostatus. The 87-base-pair reads could not distinguish some IMGT-functional V segments, including TRBV6-2 and TRBV6-3, so those segments were excluded. V-gene and J-gene trimming of TCR beta chains was associated with a missense DCLRE1C variant in a later genetic analysis, and the association was replicated in an independent cohort. According to a later analysis, parvovirus B19, influenza, CMV and Epstein-Barr virus appeared linked to several top co-occurrence clusters. In this cohort, only TCR beta chains were sequenced, and detectable features were limited by the absence of alpha or paired-chain data. In an earlier analysis of some 640 of the donors, most TCR beta V segments were observed in productive rearrangements about 90% or about 30% of the time, broadly matching IMGT annotations. Three of the identified cytomegalovirus-associated TCR beta chains were confirmed in vitro to be specific for cytomegalovirus antigens. A group of highly shared sequence variants was considered likely to be a technical artifact of the sequencing pipeline. A later analysis associated about 16,000 TCR beta sequences with specific HLA alleles at a false discovery rate of 0.05. Roughly uniform sequencing depth across donors was assumed in presence/absence analyses, although this assumption may not hold. The classifier was reported to diagnose cytomegalovirus status with high specificity and sensitivity in both the original and validation cohorts. A further reported finding was that TCR beta sequences accurately predicted the HLA-A and HLA-B alleles for most subjects in the first cohort. Seventeen rarely observed V segments, including chromosome 9 orphons, were excluded from the earlier analysis of almost 600 of the donors because counts were too low. According to a later analysis, most CMV-associated TCR beta chains appeared to be HLA-restricted, and the HLA associations seemed to be driven largely by CMV exposure. Because some donors lacked HLA typing at each locus, the association tests relied only on the typed subset. Correlated functional status among segregating V segments might reflect linkage disequilibrium, but an unknown experimental factor could not be ruled out. In a later analysis, TCR association rates were found to vary across HLA loci, with the most associated TCRs seen for DRB1 alleles and the fewest for HLA-C alleles. Assigning TCR associations to individual alleles was difficult when HLA alleles, especially DR and DQ, strongly co-occurred. The authors suggested that the approach could potentially be generalized to other disease states and immunological phenotypes. Most TCR sequences were observed very rarely across donors, whereas some public TCRs were present in many individuals.

The CDR3 runs 16 residues from the cysteine to the phenylalanine. Just CDR3 DNA is preserved here, 48 bases in frame from base 1. CDR1 and CDR2 are drawn from the germline V gene: MDHEN, SYDVKM. V and J are trimmed by 6 bases and 2 bases, and the gene matches miss 8 bases of the junction. This receptor was obtained from a man aged 35 to 55 in good health and CMV-seropositive. Sequences were obtained from PBMCs. This chain is built from TRBV28 and TRBJ1-1, and 11 junctional nucleotides match TRBD1. The DNA is as follows: TGTGCCAGCAGCCTGGACAGGGGGCTCGTAAACACTGAAGCTTTCTTT. Protein translation: CASSLDRGLVNTEAFF. Extended through the reference TRBV28 and TRBJ1-1 proteins, this CDR3 yields the full variable domain: DVKVTQSSRYLVKRTGEKVFLECVQDMDHENMFWYRQDPGLGLRLIYFSYDVKMKEKGDIPEGYSVSREKKERFSLILESASTNQTSMYLCASSLDRGLVNTEAFFGQGTRLTVV.